The rows below give T cell receptor beta chains drawn from one sample of a study of T cell responses to AZD1222 COVID-19 vaccine. The assay was immunoSEQ multiplex PCR, and TCRdb's table has in-frame clones only and misses some. The data show some 79,000 clones, 75% to 90% seen once. Sequencing used peripheral blood, obtained 28 days after the second AZD1222 dose. The receptors derive from an adult who received the AZD1222 COVID-19 vaccine. The CDR3 runs from the conserved cysteine through the conserved F or W. A D gene is named only where the DNA matches it firmly. Rows may omit the clone size; those that give it use once, few, many or a size class.

>.|TRBJ1-2|once|TRBV27
TGTGCCAGTCGAAGGGCCTTTGTGGATGGCTACACCTTC
CASRRAFVDGYTF
>.|TRBJ1-5|medium-sized|TRBV18
TGTGCCAGCTCACCCGGGACGGATAGCAATCAGCCCCAGCATTTT
CASSPGTDSNQPQHF
>TRBD1|TRBJ2-7|.|TRBV11-1
TGTGCCAGCGCCGTCGGACAGGGAAACTACGAGCAGTACTTC
CASAVGQGNYEQYF
>.|TRBJ1-5|.|TRBV19
TGTGCCAGCTTTGCGGGCGGCAATCAGCCCCAGCATTTT
CASFAGGNQPQHF
>.|TRBJ2-3|.|TRBV10-3
TGTGCCATCAGTGAGTCATGGCCCGTCACAGATACGCAGTATTTT
CAISESWPVTDTQYF
>.|TRBJ2-1|.|TRBV25-1
TGTGCCAGCAGTCGAAGACCAGACAATGAGCAGTTCTTC
CASSRRPDNEQFF
>.|TRBJ2-3|.|TRBV7-2
TGTGCCAGCAGCTCAGGGACACCCTTGGGGGATACGCAGTATTTT
CASSSGTPLGDTQYF
>.|TRBJ1-4|.|TRBV7-2
TGTGCCAGCAGCTTAGTCGGGGCAACTAATGAAAAACTGTTTTTT
CASSLVGATNEKLFF
>.|TRBJ1-5|.|TRBV19
TGTGCCAGTAGTAAGGGGTCCAATCAGCCCCAGCATTTT
CASSKGSNQPQHF
>.|TRBJ2-2|.|TRBV5-1
TGCGCCAGCAGCTCGGACAGTTCAATGGCCGGGGAGCTGTTTTTT
CASSSDSSMAGELFF
>.|TRBJ2-7|.|TRBV28
TGTGCCAGCAGTCTGGAGGGCTACGAGCAGTACTTC
CASSLEGYEQYF
>TRBD1|TRBJ2-7|.|TRBV5-1
TGCGCCAGCGGCGCCGGGACAGGGGACTACGAGCAGTACTTC
CASGAGTGDYEQYF
>.|TRBJ2-2|.|TRBV3-1/TRBV3-2
TGTGCCAGCAGCCAAGATAGCTACCAAGGGGTGGGGACCGGGGAGCTGTTTTTT
CASSQDSYQGVGTGELFF
>.|TRBJ1-1|.|TRBV18
TGTGCCAGCTCACCAAACAGGGATACTGAAGCTTTCTTT
CASSPNRDTEAFF
>TRBD1|TRBJ2-2|.|TRBV19
TGTGCCAGTAGTCCTTGGACAGGGAAGACCGGGGAGCTGTTTTTT
CASSPWTGKTGELFF
>TRBD1|TRBJ1-1|.|TRBV5-1
TGCGCCAGCACCCCATCGACAGGGGAGGAAACTGAAGCTTTCTTT
CASTPSTGEETEAFF
>TRBD1|TRBJ2-1|.|TRBV30
TGTGCCTGGAGTAGGGACAGGGTCTACAATGAGCAGTTCTTC
CAWSRDRVYNEQFF
>.|TRBJ1-1|.|TRBV9
TGTGCCAGCAGCCCACCCCACAGGGAATATACTGAAGCTTTCTTT
CASSPPHREYTEAFF
>.|TRBJ2-1|.|TRBV6-5
TGTGCCAGCAGTTACGGATCGGCGAATGAGCAGTTCTTC
CASSYGSANEQFF
>.|TRBJ1-2|.|TRBV27
TGTGCCAGCAGCCGAGGACGGGACCAGGCCTTAATCTATGGCTACACCTTC
CASSRGRDQALIYGYTF
>TRBD2|TRBJ2-3|.|TRBV29-1
TGCAGCGCCGACAGGCTAGCGGGAGCAGATACGCAGTATTTT
CSADRLAGADTQYF
>.|TRBJ1-2|once|TRBV18
TGTGCCAGCTCACCACCGGGACCTAGGGGCTATGGCTACACCTTC
CASSPPGPRGYGYTF
>TRBD1|TRBJ1-6|.|TRBV15
TGTGCCACCAGCCGATTACCGGGACAGGGAAGATCACCCCTCCACTTT
CATSRLPGQGRSPLHF
>TRBD1|TRBJ1-2|.|TRBV6-5
TGTGCCAGCAGTCCCGACAGGGGACGCGGCTACACCTTC
CASSPDRGRGYTF
>.|TRBJ2-6|.|TRBV5-5
TGTGCCAGCAGCTTAACCCACGCGTCTCCCTCTGGGGCCAACGTCCTGACTTTC
CASSLTHASPSGANVLTF
>TRBD1|TRBJ1-2|.|TRBV28
TGTGCCAGCAGCCAATTCACAGGGGAATATGGCTACACCTTC
CASSQFTGEYGYTF
>TRBD1|TRBJ1-5|few|TRBV6-6
TGTGCCAGCAGTCGACAGGGGGGATATAGCAATCAGCCCCAGCATTTT
CASSRQGGYSNQPQHF